This T cell receptor (beta chain) was sequenced during a study of T cell responses to AZD1222 COVID-19 vaccine. Clones were read by immunoSEQ multiplex PCR, and TCRdb kept only the in-frame ones, dropping some. The table includes 90,000 to 120,000 clones, approximately 86% detected once. V shed 4 bases and J shed 5 bases, with 9 bases lying between them. The CDR3 has 13 amino acids. The germline V gene encodes CDR1 SGHTA and CDR2 FQGNSA. This sequence joins TRBV7-2 and TRBJ1-5; D not certain. This receptor was identified in an adult who received the MenACWY meningococcal vaccine as a control. The material was peripheral blood, obtained 28 days after the second dose of the MenACWY control vaccine. The CDR3 loop reads CASSSVTYQPQHF. DNA for the CDR3: TGTGCCAGCAGCTCTGTTACTTATCAGCCCCAGCATTTT. Variable domain in full (rest from reference TRBV7-2 and TRBJ1-5): GAGVSQSPSNKVTEKGKDVELRCDPISGHTALYWYRQSLGQGLEFLIYFQGNSAPDKSGLPSDRFSAERTGGSVSTLTIQRTQQEDSAVYLCASSSVTYQPQHFGDGTRLSIL.